The rows below give T cell receptor beta chains drawn from one sample of a study of T cells in Graves' hyperthyroidism and ophthalmopathy. TCRdb independently ran MiXCR on the multiplex PCR reads; one entry per CDR3 protein. The data contain roughly 570,000 distinct CDR3 sequences, more than 45% of them seen just once; the ten biggest clones take up approximately 8.4%. Material for sequencing was peripheral blood or thyroid tissue (not recorded which). The receptors were gathered from a woman under 30 with Graves' hyperthyroidism. Both conserved end residues are part of each CDR3. D genes are given only for firm matches. Clone size is not always given. Where it is, it says once, few, many or a class for expanded clones.

. | TRBJ2-5 | TRBV12-3/TRBV12-4 | TRBD2 | TGTGCCAGCAGTCCTTATCGGGGTCCCGGGAGGGAGACCCAGTACTTC | CASSPYRGPGRETQYF
few | TRBJ2-2 | TRBV30 | . | TGTGCCTGGAGTGGGTGGACGGGGAACACCGGGGAGCTGTTTTTT | CAWSGWTGNTGELFF
. | TRBJ2-1 | TRBV7-9 | . | TGTGCCAGCAGCTTCCAAAGGGGGACAAAGCAGTTCTTC | CASSFQRGTKQFF
. | TRBJ2-3 | TRBV9 | TRBD2 | TGTGCCAGCAGCGTAGGAGCGGGAGGGACTCAGGATACGCAGTATTTT | CASSVGAGGTQDTQYF
. | TRBJ2-1 | TRBV5-1 | TRBD2 | TGCGCCAGCAGCTTAGGACTAGCGGGAAACAATGAGCAGTTCTTC | CASSLGLAGNNEQFF
. | TRBJ2-6 | TRBV12-3/TRBV12-4 | TRBD2 | TGTGCCAGCAGTTTTCGACTAGCGGGGGCCAACGTCCTGACTTTC | CASSFRLAGANVLTF
few | TRBJ2-5 | TRBV6-1 | . | TGTGCCAGCAGTGATTTATGGCGAGAGACCCAGTACTTC | CASSDLWRETQYF
. | TRBJ2-5 | TRBV12-3/TRBV12-4 | TRBD2 | TGTGCCAGCAGCTTAGCGTCGGCGGGAGTAGGCGGGGAGACCCAGTACTTC | CASSLASAGVGGETQYF
. | TRBJ2-7 | TRBV2 | TRBD1 | TGTGCCAGCAGTGAAAGGGGACAGGGCGTGTACGAGCAGTACTTC | CASSERGQGVYEQYF
many | TRBJ1-2 | TRBV6-5 | TRBD1 | TGTGCCAGCAGTCGCCGGGACAGATCTTACTATGGCTACACCTTC | CASSRRDRSYYGYTF
. | TRBJ2-1 | TRBV13 | TRBD1 | TGTGCCAGCAGCTTAGTCACAGGGGACTACAATGAGCAGTTCTTC | CASSLVTGDYNEQFF
. | TRBJ2-5 | TRBV7-9 | TRBD1 | TGTGCCAGCAGCCAAGGGACAGGGGGCCCCCAAGAGACCCAGTACTTC | CASSQGTGGPQETQYF
. | TRBJ1-4 | TRBV7-2 | TRBD1 | TGTGCCAGCAGCCAACCTTACTCAGCCGGGACAGGGGTCGATCAAGAAAAACTGTTTTTT | CASSQPYSAGTGVDQEKLFF
many | TRBJ1-2 | TRBV19 | TRBD1 | TGTGCCAGTAGCCCACAGGGGCACTATGGCTACACCTTC | CASSPQGHYGYTF
. | TRBJ2-5 | TRBV7-9 | . | TGTGCCAGCAGCTTGGGGGGAGTAGGACACCTAGAAGAGACCCAGTACTTC | CASSLGGVGHLEETQYF
many | TRBJ1-2 | TRBV6-5 | . | TGTGCCAGCAGTTATGCGGGGACCTATGGCTACACCTTC | CASSYAGTYGYTF
. | TRBJ2-7 | TRBV10-2 | . | TGCGCCAGCACATCCTTCGGCGAGCAGTACTTC | CASTSFGEQYF
. | TRBJ1-2 | TRBV29-1 | TRBD1 | TGCAGCGTGGTCCCCGGGACAGGCCCCTACGATGGCTACACCTTC | CSVVPGTGPYDGYTF
once | TRBJ2-2 | TRBV10-2 | TRBD2 | TGCGCCAGCAGTGACCTCTTCCTAGCGGGAGAAGGAGATAGGGCCGGGGAGCTGTTTTTT | CASSDLFLAGEGDRAGELFF
. | TRBJ1-4 | TRBV20-1 | . | TGCAGTGCTACCCCTGACAGCAATGAAAAACTGTTTTTT | CSATPDSNEKLFF
many | TRBJ2-7 | TRBV15 | TRBD2 | TGTGCCACCAGCAGAGAAGCGGGACTAGCCGTCTACGAGCAGTACTTC | CATSREAGLAVYEQYF
. | TRBJ1-5 | TRBV11-2 | . | TGTGCCAGCAGCGGCACAGTCGAGACCCAGCATTTT | CASSGTVETQHF
. | TRBJ2-6 | TRBV5-1 | . | TGCGCCAGCAGCGACCTGACAGGGGCCAACGTCCTGACTTTC | CASSDLTGANVLTF
many | TRBJ1-4 | TRBV11-2 | . | TGTGCCAGCAGCTCGGGCGCGGGGGTAAATGAAAAACTGTTTTTT | CASSSGAGVNEKLFF
. | TRBJ2-6 | TRBV19 | TRBD2 | TGTGCCAGTAGTATTCGGACTAGCGGGGCCAACGTCCTGACTTTC | CASSIRTSGANVLTF
. | TRBJ2-5 | TRBV4-2 | . | TGTGCCAGCAGCCACGGAGGGGGAGATGGTGGTGAGACCCAGTACTTC | CASSHGGGDGGETQYF
. | TRBJ2-2 | TRBV9 | TRBD2 | TGTGCCAGCAGCGCGGCTAGCGGAACCGGGGAGCTGTTTTTT | CASSAASGTGELFF
. | TRBJ2-5 | TRBV29-1 | TRBD1 | TGCAGCGTTTCCGGGACAGGGGATGGGGAGACCCAGTACTTC | CSVSGTGDGETQYF
. | TRBJ1-5 | TRBV7-9 | . | TGTGCCAGCAGCTTAGCAGGGTTGGAGCCCCAGCATTTT | CASSLAGLEPQHF
many | TRBJ1-3 | TRBV7-3 | . | TGTGCCAGCAGCTTAAAAGTGGGCGCGGGAAACACCATATATTTT | CASSLKVGAGNTIYF
. | TRBJ1-6 | TRBV12-3/TRBV12-4 | . | TGTGCCAGCAGTTTATCGAGGCGCAGAGGCTCTTATAATTCACCCCTCCACTTT | CASSLSRRRGSYNSPLHF
. | TRBJ2-5 | TRBV12-3/TRBV12-4 | . | TGTGCCAGCAGGGCCCGGGGTGTCACTGAGACCCAGTACTTC | CASRARGVTETQYF
many | TRBJ2-1 | TRBV29-1 | TRBD1 | TGCAGCGTTTGGACAGGGTTCTCCTACAATGAGCAGTTCTTC | CSVWTGFSYNEQFF
. | TRBJ1-4 | TRBV7-8 | TRBD1 | TGTGCCAGCAGCTTAGCGCATGGACAGGGGAATGAAAAACTGTTTTTT | CASSLAHGQGNEKLFF
many | TRBJ1-2 | TRBV6-6 | TRBD1 | TGTGCCAGCAGTACTCCGGGACAGGCAAACTATGGCTACACCTTC | CASSTPGQANYGYTF
. | TRBJ1-5 | TRBV24-1 | TRBD1 | TGTGCCACCAGTGATCCGCGGACAGGGGACCAGCCCCAGCATTTT | CATSDPRTGDQPQHF
many | TRBJ2-7 | TRBV12-3/TRBV12-4 | . | TGTGCCAGCAGTTTTCGGGCCCAGATGCCCCACGAGCAGTACTTC | CASSFRAQMPHEQYF
. | TRBJ2-5 | TRBV2 | . | . | CASSDSGFYLCASSIGAGQETQYF
. | TRBJ2-7 | TRBV29-1 | TRBD2 | TGCAGCGCTGCGACTAGCGGGAGGTTGGGGGAGCAGTACTTC | CSAATSGRLGEQYF
. | TRBJ1-4 | TRBV7-2 | . | TGTGCCAGCAGGGACGGCACTAATGAAAAACTGTTTTTT | CASRDGTNEKLFF
once | TRBJ1-5 | TRBV12-3/TRBV12-4 | . | TGTGCCAGCGGACTAGCGAGCGGGGTATGGCTTTATAGCAATCAGCCCCAGCATTTT | CASGLASGVWLYSNQPQHF
. | TRBJ1-2 | TRBV4-2 | TRBD1 | TGTGCCAGCAGCCTGGACAGGGGGTACGACGGCTACACCTTC | CASSLDRGYDGYTF
. | TRBJ2-5 | TRBV6-5 | . | TGTGCCAGCAGTTACCTTACAAACGTGGATACGCAGTACTTC | CASSYLTNVDTQYF
many | TRBJ1-2 | TRBV2 | TRBD1 | TGTGCCACCGGGACAGTAGGCTACACCTTC | CATGTVGYTF
. | TRBJ2-7 | TRBV10-2 | TRBD1 | TGCGCCAGCAGGGTTGGGACAGGGGACTACGAGCAGTACTTC | CASRVGTGDYEQYF
few | TRBJ1-3 | TRBV3-1 | TRBD1 | TGTGCCACTAAGACAGGGCTCTCTGGAAACACCATATATTTT | CATKTGLSGNTIYF
. | TRBJ2-3 | TRBV7-2 | . | TGTGCCAGCATCCTGGGGGCAGATACGCAGTATTTT | CASILGADTQYF
once | TRBJ2-6 | TRBV9 | . | TGTGCCAGCAGCGGGTCGGGAGTAAACCGGTGGGCCAACGTCCTGACTTTC | CASSGSGVNRWANVLTF
few | TRBJ2-7 | TRBV27 | . | TGTGCCAGCACCACGCCGGGATACGAGCAGTACTTC | CASTTPGYEQYF
many | TRBJ2-7 | TRBV5-6 | TRBD1 | TGTGCCAGCAGCTGGTTGGGACAGGGATTTCCCTACGAGCAGTACTTC | CASSWLGQGFPYEQYF
. | TRBJ1-1 | TRBV29-1 | . | TGCAGCTTAGGGGACGGGGGAGCTTTCTTT | CSLGDGGAFF
many | TRBJ2-6 | TRBV6-1 | TRBD1 | TGTGCCAGCAGTGCTGCAGGGGGTGGAGGGGCCAACGTCCTGACTTTC | CASSAAGGGGANVLTF
few | TRBJ2-1 | TRBV19 | TRBD2 | TGTGCCAGTAGTAGGCCAGCGGGAGGCACTGAGCAGTTCTTC | CASSRPAGGTEQFF